These 2 T cell receptor beta chains were all obtained from the same sample, sequenced in a study of blood T cell repertoires in COVID-19. Sequenced by immunoSEQ multiplex PCR; TCRdb stores in-frame clones only, minus some. The sample includes more than 250,000 clones, roughly 86% seen only once; the top ten take 1.5% to 2%. Sequenced material: peripheral blood. The source is a woman aged 50 to 65 with acute or convalescent COVID-19.

This sequence joins TRBV6-2 or TRBV6-3 and TRBJ2-7; 8 bases align to TRBD2. Germline CDR1 is MNHEY and CDR2 is SVGEGT. This CDR3 is 16 amino acids long. V gave up 3 bases and J gave up 3 bases; unmatched junction bases: 10. The CDR3 spells CASSYRFSGGRYEQYF. CDR3 DNA: TGTGCCAGCAGTTATAGGTTCAGCGGGGGACGCTACGAGCAGTACTTC.

This chain joins TRBV7-3 and TRBJ2-5, with TRBD2 matching over 7 bases. The J segment lost 7 bases and the V segment lost 5 bases, leaving 16 bases of the junction unmatched. CDR3 length equals 16 residues. Germline lookup yields CDR1 SGHTA and CDR2 FQGTGA. CDR3 region: CASSDRLADGGGTQYF. CDR3 DNA: TGTGCCAGCAGCGATCGACTAGCAGATGGAGGTGGGACCCAGTACTTC.